This T cell receptor beta chain was identified during a study of human T cells and chemical hapten exposure. The wider study: Sensitization applied 2% DPC to approximately 2 cm by approximately 2 cm of upper inner arm skin. Application of 0.01% DPC to the upper back was done by patch test, with a reading at 6 days. General study findings and limits: Donor immune responses may differ from healthy people's, since all donors had alopecia.

Germline CDR1 reads MGHRA; CDR2 reads YSYEKL. The CDR3 spans 14 residues. Trimming pared 1 base from V and 5 bases from J, leaving 11 bases between. Details on this clonotype: Its antigen is unknown.

What the library attached to individual cDNA molecules were unique molecular identifiers. Each CDR3 protein is one row after TCRdb ran MiXCR on the RACE reads. The sample records approximately 72,000 distinct CDR3 sequences, over 8.5% being singletons. Time point of the sample: patch test 3, about 24 weeks after DPC sensitization. Sample treatment: therapeutic diphenylcyclopropenone sensitization with weekly scalp DPC. This chain links TRBV4-1 with TRBJ2-5, with D perhaps being TRBD1 or TRBD2 (5 bases each). The sample was whole blood, taken in connection with sensitization to the hapten diphenylcyclopropenone (DPC). The receptor was isolated from a woman in her fifties or sixties with alopecia areata. Some clones in this sample may be carry-over from other donors' samples. The CDR3, as DNA: TGCGCCAGCAGCCAAGCGTGGGGGAGTGAGACCCAGTACTTC. It encodes CASSQAWGSETQYF.